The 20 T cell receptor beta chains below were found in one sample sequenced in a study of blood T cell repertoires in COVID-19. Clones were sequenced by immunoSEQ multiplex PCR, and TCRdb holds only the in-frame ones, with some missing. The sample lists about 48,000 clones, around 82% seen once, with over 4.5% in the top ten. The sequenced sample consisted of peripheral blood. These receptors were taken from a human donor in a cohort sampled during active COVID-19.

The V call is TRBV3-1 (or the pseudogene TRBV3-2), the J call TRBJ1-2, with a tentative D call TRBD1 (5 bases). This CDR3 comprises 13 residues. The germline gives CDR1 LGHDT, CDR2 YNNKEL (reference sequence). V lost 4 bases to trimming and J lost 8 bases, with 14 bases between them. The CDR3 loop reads CASSRTGERGYTF. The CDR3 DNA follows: TGTGCCAGCAGCCGCACAGGCGAACGCGGCTACACCTTC.

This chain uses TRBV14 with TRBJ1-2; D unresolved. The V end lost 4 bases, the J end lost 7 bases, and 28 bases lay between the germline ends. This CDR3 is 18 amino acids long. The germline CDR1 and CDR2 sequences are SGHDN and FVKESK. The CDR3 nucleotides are TGTGCCAGCAGCCCGATGAAAGGAAAGGAGCAAGGCTTCTCTGGCTACACCTTC. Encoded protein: CASSPMKGKEQGFSGYTF.

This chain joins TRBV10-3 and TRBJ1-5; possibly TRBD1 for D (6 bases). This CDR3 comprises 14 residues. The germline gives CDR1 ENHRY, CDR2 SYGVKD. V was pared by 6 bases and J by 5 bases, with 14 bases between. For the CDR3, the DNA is TGTGCCATCAGCCCTGGACAGAGTTATCAGCCCCAGCATTTT. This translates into CAISPGQSYQPQHF.

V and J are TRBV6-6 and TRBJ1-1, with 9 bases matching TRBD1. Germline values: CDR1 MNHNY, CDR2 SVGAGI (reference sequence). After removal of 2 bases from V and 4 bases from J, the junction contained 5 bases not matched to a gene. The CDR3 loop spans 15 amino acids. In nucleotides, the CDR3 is TGTGCCAGCAGTTACACCGGACAGGGGATCACTGAAGCTTTCTTT. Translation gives CASSYTGQGITEAFF.

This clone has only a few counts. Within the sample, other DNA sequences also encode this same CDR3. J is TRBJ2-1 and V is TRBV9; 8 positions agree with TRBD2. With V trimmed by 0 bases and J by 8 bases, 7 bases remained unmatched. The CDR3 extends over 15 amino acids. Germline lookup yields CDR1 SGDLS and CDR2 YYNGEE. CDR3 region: CASSVATGGVDEQFF. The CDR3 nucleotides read TGTGCCAGCAGCGTAGCTACGGGGGGGGTCGATGAGCAGTTCTTC.

CDR3 loop: CASSGTSGGAKETQYF. DNA for the CDR3: TGCGCCAGCAGCGGGACTAGCGGGGGGGCCAAAGAGACCCAGTACTTC. The gene calls are TRBV5-1 and TRBJ2-5; 16 nucleotides align to TRBD2. The V gene's germline CDR1 is SGHRS and CDR2 YFSETQ. The CDR3 is 16 amino acids. J was trimmed by 3 bases and V by 4 bases; bases with no gene match: 3. The full variable domain, with the rest looked up from reference TRBV5-1 and TRBJ2-5, is KAGVTQTPRYLIKTRGQQVTLSCSPISGHRSVSWYQQTPGQGLQFLFEYFSETQRNKGNFPGRFSGRQFSNSRSEMNVSTLELGDSALYLCASSGTSGGAKETQYFGPGTRLLVL.

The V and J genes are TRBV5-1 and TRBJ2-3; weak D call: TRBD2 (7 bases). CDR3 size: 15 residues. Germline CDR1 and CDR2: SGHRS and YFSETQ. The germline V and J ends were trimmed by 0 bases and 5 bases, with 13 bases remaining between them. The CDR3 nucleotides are TGCGCCAGCAGCTTGGTGGGGGGGCCTGAAGATACGCAGTATTTT. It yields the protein CASSLVGGPEDTQYF.

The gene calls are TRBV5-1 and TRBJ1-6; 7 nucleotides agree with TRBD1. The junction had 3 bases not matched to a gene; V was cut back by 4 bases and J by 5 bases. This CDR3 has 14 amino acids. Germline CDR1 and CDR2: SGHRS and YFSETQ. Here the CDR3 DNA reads TGCGCCAGCAGCAGGGGGCCAGATAATTCACCCCTCCACTTT. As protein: CASSRGPDNSPLHF. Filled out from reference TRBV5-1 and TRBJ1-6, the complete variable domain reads KAGVTQTPRYLIKTRGQQVTLSCSPISGHRSVSWYQQTPGQGLQFLFEYFSETQRNKGNFPGRFSGRQFSNSRSEMNVSTLELGDSALYLCASSRGPDNSPLHFGNGTRLTVT.

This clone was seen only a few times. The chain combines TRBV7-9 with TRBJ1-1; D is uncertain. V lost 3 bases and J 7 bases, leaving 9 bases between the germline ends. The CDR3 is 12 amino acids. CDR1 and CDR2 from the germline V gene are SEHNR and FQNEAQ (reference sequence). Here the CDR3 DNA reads TGTGCCAGCAGCTTCGCCCGCGGTGAAGCTTTCTTT. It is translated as CASSFARGEAFF.

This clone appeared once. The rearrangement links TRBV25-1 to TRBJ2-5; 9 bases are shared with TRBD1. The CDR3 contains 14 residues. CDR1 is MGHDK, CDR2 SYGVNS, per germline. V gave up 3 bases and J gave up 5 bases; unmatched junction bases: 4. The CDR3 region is CASSDRDRVETQYF. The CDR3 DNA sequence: TGTGCCAGCAGTGACCGGGACAGGGTGGAGACCCAGTACTTC.

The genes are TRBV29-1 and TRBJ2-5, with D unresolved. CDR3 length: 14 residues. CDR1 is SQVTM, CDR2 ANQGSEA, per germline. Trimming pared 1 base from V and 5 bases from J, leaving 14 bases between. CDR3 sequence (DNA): TGCAGCGTTGAAGGAATAGTTGTGGGCGAGACCCAGTACTTC. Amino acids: CSVEGIVVGETQYF. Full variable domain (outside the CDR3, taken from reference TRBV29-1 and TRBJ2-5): SAVISQKPSRDICQRGTSLTIQCQVDSQVTMMFWYRQQPGQSLTLIATANQGSEATYESGFVIDKFPISRPNLTFSTLTVSNMSPEDSSIYLCSVEGIVVGETQYFGPGTRLLVL.

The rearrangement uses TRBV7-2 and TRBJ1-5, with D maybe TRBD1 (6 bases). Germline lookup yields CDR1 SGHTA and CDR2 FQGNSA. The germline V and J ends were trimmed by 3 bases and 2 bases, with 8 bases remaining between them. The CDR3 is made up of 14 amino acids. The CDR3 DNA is TGTGCCAGCAGCTTCCGACAGGGCAATCAGCCCCAGCATTTT. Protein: CASSFRQGNQPQHF.

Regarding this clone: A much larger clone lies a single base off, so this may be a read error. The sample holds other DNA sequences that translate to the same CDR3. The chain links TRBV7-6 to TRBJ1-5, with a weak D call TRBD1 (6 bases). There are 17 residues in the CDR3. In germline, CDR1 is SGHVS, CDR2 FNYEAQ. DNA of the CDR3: TGTGCCAGCAGCTTAGAAGGGGGACCTTATAGCAATCAACCCCAGCATTTT. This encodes CASSLEGGPYSNQPQHF.

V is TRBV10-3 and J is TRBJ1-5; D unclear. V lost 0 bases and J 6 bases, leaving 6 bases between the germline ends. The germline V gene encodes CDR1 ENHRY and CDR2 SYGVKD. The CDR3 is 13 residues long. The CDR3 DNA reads TGTGCCATCAGTGAGTCAGAGTTTCAGCCCCAGCATTTT. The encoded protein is CAISESEFQPQHF.

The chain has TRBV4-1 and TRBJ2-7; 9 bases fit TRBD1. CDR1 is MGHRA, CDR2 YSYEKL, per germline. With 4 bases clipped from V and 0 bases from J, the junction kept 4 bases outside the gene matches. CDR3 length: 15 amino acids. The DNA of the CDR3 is TGCGCCAGCAGCCGAGGGACAGGGCCCTCCTACGAGCAGTACTTC. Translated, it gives CASSRGTGPSYEQYF.

The CDR3, as DNA: TGTGCCTGGAGTACCGGGGTGAACACTGAAGCTTTCTTT. Translation gives CAWSTGVNTEAFF. V usage is TRBV30 and J usage is TRBJ1-1, with no clear D. With 2 bases removed from V and 0 bases from J, the gap between germline ends came to 7 bases. CDR3 length: 13 residues. Germline V gene sequence: CDR1 GTSNPN, CDR2 SVGIG (reference sequence).

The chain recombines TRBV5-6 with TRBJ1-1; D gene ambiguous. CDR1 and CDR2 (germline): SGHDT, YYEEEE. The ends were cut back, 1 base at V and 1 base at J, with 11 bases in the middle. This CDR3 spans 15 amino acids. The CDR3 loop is CASSLSRLANTEAFF. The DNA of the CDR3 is TGTGCCAGCAGCTTGTCCAGGTTGGCGAACACTGAAGCTTTCTTT.

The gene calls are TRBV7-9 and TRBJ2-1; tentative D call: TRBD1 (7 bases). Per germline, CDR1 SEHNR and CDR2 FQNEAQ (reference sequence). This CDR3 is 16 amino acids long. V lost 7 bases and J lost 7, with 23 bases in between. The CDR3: CASTPILGGAGNEQFF. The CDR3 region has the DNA TGTGCCAGCACTCCAATTCTAGGGGGCGCGGGAAATGAGCAGTTCTTC.

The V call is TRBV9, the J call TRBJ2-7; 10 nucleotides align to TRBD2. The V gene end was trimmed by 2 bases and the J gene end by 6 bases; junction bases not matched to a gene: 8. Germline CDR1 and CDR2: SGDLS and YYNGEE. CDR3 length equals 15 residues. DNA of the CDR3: TGTGCCAGCAGCGTCGCACTAGCGGGGTTGGTCGAGCAGTACTTC. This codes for CASSVALAGLVEQYF. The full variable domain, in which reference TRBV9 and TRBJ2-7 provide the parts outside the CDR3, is DSGVTQTPKHLITATGQRVTLRCSPRSGDLSVYWYQQSLDQGLQFLIQYYNGEERAKGNILERFSAQQFPDLHSELNLSSLELGDSALYFCASSVALAGLVEQYFGPGTRLTVT.

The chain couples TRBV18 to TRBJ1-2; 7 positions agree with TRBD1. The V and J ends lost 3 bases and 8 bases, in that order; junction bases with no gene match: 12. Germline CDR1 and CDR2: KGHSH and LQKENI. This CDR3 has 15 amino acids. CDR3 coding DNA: TGTGCCAGCTCACCCCGGGACAGTATAATGGGCGGCTACACCTTC. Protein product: CASSPRDSIMGGYTF.